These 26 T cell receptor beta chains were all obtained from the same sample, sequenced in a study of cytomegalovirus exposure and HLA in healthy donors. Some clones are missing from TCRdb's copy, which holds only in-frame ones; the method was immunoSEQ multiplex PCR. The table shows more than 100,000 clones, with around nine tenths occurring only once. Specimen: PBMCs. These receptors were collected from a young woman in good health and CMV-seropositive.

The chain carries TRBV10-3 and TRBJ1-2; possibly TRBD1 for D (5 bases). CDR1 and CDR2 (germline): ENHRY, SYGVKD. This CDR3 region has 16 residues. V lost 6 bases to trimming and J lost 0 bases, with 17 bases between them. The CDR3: CAISRRGGIANYGYTF. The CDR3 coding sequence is TGTGCCATCAGCCGCCGGGGGGGGATCGCTAACTATGGCTACACCTTC.

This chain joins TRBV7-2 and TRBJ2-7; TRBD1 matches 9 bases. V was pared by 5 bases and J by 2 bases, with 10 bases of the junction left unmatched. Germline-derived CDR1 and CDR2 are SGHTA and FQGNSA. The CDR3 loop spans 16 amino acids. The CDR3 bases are TGTGCCAGCAGCCCTACAGGGGGCCTCCCCCCCTACGAGCAGTACTTC. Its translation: CASSPTGGLPPYEQYF.

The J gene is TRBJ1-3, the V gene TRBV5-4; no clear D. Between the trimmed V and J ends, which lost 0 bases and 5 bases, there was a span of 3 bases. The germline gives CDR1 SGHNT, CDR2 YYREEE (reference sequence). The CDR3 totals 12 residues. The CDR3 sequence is CASSLDRNTIYF. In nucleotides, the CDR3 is TGTGCCAGCAGCTTGGATAGAAACACCATATATTTT.

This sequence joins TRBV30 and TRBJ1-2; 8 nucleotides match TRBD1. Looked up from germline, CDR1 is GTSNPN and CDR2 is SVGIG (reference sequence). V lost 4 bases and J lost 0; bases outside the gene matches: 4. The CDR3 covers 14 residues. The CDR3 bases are TGTGCCTGGAACAGGGGGACTACTAACTATGGCTACACCTTC. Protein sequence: CAWNRGTTNYGYTF. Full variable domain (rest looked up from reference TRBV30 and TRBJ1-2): SQTIHQWPATLVQPVGSPLSLECTVEGTSNPNLYWYRQAAGRGLQLLFYSVGIGQISSEVPQNLSASRPQDRQFILSSKKLLLSDSGFYLCAWNRGTTNYGYTFGSGTRLTVV.

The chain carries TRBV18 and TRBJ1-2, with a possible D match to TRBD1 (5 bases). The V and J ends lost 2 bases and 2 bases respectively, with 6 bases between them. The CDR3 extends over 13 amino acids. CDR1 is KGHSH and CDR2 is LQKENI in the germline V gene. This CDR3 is CASSPDSNYGYTF. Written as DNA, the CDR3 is TGTGCCAGCTCACCAGACAGCAACTATGGCTACACCTTC.

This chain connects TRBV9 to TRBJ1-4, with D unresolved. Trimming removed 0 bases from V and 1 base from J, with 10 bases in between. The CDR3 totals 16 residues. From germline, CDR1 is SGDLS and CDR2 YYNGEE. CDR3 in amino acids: CASSVGGGGTNEKLFF. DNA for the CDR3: TGTGCCAGCAGCGTAGGAGGCGGCGGAACTAATGAAAAACTGTTTTTT.

This CDR3 is CASRIGGGAWTGELFF. The CDR3 region has the DNA TGTGCCAGCAGGATCGGCGGGGGGGCCTGGACCGGGGAGCTGTTTTTT. This chain joins TRBV27 and TRBJ2-2, with 9 bases fitting TRBD2. Germline V CDR1 and CDR2: MNHEY, SMNVEV (reference sequence). The CDR3 has 16 residues. J lost 5 bases, V lost 6 bases, and 10 bases had no gene match.

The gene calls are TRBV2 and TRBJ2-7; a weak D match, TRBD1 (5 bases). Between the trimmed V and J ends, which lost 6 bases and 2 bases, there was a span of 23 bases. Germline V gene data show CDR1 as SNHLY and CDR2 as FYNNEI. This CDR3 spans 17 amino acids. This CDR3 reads CASRGPLGHTQPYEQYF. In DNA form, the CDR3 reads TGTGCCAGCAGGGGGCCGCTGGGCCACACCCAACCCTACGAGCAGTACTTC.

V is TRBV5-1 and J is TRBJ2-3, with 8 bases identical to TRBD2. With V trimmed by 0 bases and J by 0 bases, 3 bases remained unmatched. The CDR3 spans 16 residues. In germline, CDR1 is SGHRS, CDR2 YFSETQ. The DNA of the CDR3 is TGCGCCAGCAGCTTGGTATCTAGCGGGAGCACAGATACGCAGTATTTT. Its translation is CASSLVSSGSTDTQYF.

Here the CDR3 DNA reads TGTGCCAGCAGCCGACCCCGACAGGGTATAACAGATACGCAGTATTTT. Protein product: CASSRPRQGITDTQYF. The chain joins TRBV5-8 to TRBJ2-3; 7 bases agree with TRBD1. Germline V lookup: CDR1 SGHTS, CDR2 YDEGEE. J was trimmed by 3 bases and V by 4 bases; bases with no gene match: 11. The CDR3 has 16 amino acids.

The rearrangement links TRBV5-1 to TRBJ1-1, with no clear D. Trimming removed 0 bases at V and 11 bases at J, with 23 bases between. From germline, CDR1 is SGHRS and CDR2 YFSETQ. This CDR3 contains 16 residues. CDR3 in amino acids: CASSLAMGPSSEGAFF. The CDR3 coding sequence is TGCGCCAGCAGCTTGGCCATGGGCCCTTCATCCGAGGGCGCTTTCTTT.

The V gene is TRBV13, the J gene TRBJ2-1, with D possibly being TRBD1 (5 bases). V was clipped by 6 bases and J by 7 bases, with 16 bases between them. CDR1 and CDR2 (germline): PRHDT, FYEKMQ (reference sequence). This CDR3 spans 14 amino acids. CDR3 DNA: TGTGCCAGCAGAGAACAGGTGTTATTTAATGAGCAGTTCTTC. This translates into CASREQVLFNEQFF.

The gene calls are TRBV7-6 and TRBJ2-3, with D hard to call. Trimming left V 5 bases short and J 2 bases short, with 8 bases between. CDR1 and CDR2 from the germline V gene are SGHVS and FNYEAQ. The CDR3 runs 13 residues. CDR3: CASSPRFTDTQYF. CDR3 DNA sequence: TGTGCCAGCAGCCCCCGGTTCACAGATACGCAGTATTTT.

In DNA, the CDR3 is TGCAGCGTTGAACGGCGAAAGACTAGCACGAGCAATGAGCAGTTCTTC. It translates to CSVERRKTSTSNEQFF. The chain has TRBV29-1 and TRBJ2-1; 7 bases fit TRBD2. The J segment lost 6 bases and the V segment lost 2 bases, leaving 13 bases of the junction unmatched. This CDR3 comprises 16 residues. Per the germline V gene, CDR1 is SQVTM and CDR2 is ANQGSEA.

The chain's CDR3 is CASSAGWSQPQHF. The CDR3 bases are TGTGCCAGCAGTGCCGGTTGGAGTCAGCCCCAGCATTTT. The chain couples TRBV2 to TRBJ1-5, with D unresolved. Germline V lookup: CDR1 SNHLY, CDR2 FYNNEI. This CDR3 is built from 13 residues. Trimming stripped 4 bases from V and 6 bases from J, with 10 bases between.

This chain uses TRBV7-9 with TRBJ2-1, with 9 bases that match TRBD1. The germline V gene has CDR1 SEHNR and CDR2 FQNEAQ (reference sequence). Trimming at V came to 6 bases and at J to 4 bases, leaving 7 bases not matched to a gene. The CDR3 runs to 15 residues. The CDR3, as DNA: TGTGCCAGCAGACCCGGGACAGGGTTTTACAATGAGCAGTTCTTC. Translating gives CASRPGTGFYNEQFF.

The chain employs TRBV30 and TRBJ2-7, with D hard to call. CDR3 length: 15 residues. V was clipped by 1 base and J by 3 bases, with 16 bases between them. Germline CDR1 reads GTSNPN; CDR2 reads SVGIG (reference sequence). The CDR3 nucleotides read TGTGCCTGGAGTGGATCACCCAACACAGTCTACGAGCAGTACTTC. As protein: CAWSGSPNTVYEQYF.

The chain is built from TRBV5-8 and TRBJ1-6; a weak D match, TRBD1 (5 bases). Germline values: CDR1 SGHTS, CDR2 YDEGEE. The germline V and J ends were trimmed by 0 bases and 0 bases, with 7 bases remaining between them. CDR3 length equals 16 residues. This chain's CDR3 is CASSLDRSSYNSPLHF. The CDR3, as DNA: TGTGCCAGCAGCTTGGACAGGAGCTCCTATAATTCACCCCTCCACTTT.

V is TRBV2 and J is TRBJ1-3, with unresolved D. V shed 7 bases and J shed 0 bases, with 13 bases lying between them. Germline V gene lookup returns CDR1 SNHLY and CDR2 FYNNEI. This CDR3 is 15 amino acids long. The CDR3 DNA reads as TGTGCCAGCACCCTCACCCAGAACTCTGGAAACACCATATATTTT. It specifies CASTLTQNSGNTIYF.

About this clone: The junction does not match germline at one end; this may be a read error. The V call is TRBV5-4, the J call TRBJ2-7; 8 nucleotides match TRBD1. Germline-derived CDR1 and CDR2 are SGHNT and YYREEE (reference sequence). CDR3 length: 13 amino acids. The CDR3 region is CASSLGEKGQVSF. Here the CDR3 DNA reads TGTGCCAGCAGCTTGGGAGAGAAGGGACAGGTTTCATTC.

This CDR3 reads CASSQGWGVVSYEQYF. For the CDR3, the DNA is TGCGCCAGCAGCCAAGGATGGGGCGTAGTATCCTACGAGCAGTACTTC. The J gene is TRBJ2-7, the V gene TRBV4-3; perhaps TRBD1 as D (5 bases). CDR3 length: 16 residues. V lost 1 base and J lost 1, with 14 bases in between. CDR1 and CDR2 from the germline V gene are LGHNA and YSLEER.

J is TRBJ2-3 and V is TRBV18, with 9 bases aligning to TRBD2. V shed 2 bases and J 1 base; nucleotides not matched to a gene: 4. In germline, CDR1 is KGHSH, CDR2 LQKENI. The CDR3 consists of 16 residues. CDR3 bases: TGTGCCAGCTCACCAGACCAGCGGGGGGGCACAGATACGCAGTATTTT. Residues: CASSPDQRGGTDTQYF. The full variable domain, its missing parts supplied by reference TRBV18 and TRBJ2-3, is NAGVMQNPRHLVRRRGQEARLRCSPMKGHSHVYWYRQLPEEGLKFMVYLQKENIIDESGMPKERFSAEFPKEGPSILRIQQVVRGDSAAYFCASSPDQRGGTDTQYFGPGTRLTVL.

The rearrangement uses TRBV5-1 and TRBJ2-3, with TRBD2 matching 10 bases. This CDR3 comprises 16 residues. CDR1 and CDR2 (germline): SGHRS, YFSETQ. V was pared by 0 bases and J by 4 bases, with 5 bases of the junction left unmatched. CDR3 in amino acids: CASSLGVAGGPDTQYF. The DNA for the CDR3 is TGCGCCAGCAGCTTGGGGGTAGCGGGGGGCCCAGATACGCAGTATTTT.

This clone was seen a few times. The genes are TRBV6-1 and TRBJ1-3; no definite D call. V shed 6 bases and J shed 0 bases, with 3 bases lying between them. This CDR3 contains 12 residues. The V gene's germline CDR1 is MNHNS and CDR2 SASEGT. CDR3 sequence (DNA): TGTGCCAGCAGCCTCTCTGGAAACACCATATATTTT. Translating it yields CASSLSGNTIYF.

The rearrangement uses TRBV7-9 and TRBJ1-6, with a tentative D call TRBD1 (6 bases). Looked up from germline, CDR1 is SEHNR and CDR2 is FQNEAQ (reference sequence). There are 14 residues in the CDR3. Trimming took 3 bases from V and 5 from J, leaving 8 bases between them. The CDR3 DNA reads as TGTGCCAGCAGCTTCACAGGGAATAATTCACCCCTCCACTTT. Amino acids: CASSFTGNNSPLHF.

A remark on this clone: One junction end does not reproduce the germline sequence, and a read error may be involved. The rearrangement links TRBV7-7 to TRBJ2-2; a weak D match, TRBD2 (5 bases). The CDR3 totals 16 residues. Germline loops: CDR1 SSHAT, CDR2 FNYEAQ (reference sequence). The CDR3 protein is CASSLYTGANTGELFF. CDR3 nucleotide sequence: TGTGCTAGCAGCTTGTACACCGGGGCGAACACCGGGGAGCTGTTTTTT.